These T cell receptor beta chains were read from a single sample in a study of post-analysis software for immune sequencing data. TCRdb reanalysed the PCR reads using MiXCR and keeps one entry per CDR3 protein. This sample has hundreds of thousands of distinct CDR3 sequences, with 55% to 70% found just once. The sequenced material came from blood. The receptors shown here come from a girl aged 2 to 9 with multiple sclerosis. Each CDR3 is given with its conserved first and last residue. Fields, in order: clone size, V gene, CDR3 length, D gene, J gene, CDR3 protein, CDR3 DNA. A D gene is named only where the DNA matches it firmly. Not all rows give a size; the values are once, few, many and, for expanded clones, a class.

.	TRBV9	14	.	TRBJ1-2	CASSAPGSPYGYTF	TGTGCCAGCAGCGCCCCGGGGTCACCCTATGGCTACACCTTC
once	TRBV3-1	17	TRBD2	TRBJ2-7	CASSDTAGTSYTAEQYF	TGTGCCAGCAGCGATACCGCCGGGACTAGTTACACCGCGGAGCAGTACTTC
.	TRBV20-1	15	.	TRBJ2-1	CSALEAPGAYNEQFF	TGCAGTGCTTTAGAAGCGCCAGGGGCCTACAATGAGCAGTTCTTC
.	TRBV7-2	15	TRBD2	TRBJ2-7	CASSVGVAGTYEQYF	TGTGCCAGCAGCGTTGGGGTAGCGGGTACCTACGAGCAGTACTTC
.	TRBV12-3/TRBV12-4	14	.	TRBJ1-2	CASSSAGFNYGYTF	TGTGCCAGCAGTTCAGCAGGATTTAACTATGGCTACACCTTC
few	TRBV7-3	13	TRBD1	TRBJ1-2	CASSSRTGVGYTF	TGTGCCAGCAGCTCCCGGACAGGGGTGGGCTACACCTTC
.	TRBV20-1	14	TRBD1	TRBJ2-7	CSARSDRGTYEQYF	TGCAGTGCTAGATCGGACAGGGGAACCTACGAGCAGTACTTC
.	TRBV20-1	14	.	TRBJ1-1	CSAKGLQRNTEAFF	TGCAGTGCTAAGGGCTTACAGAGAAACACTGAAGCTTTCTTT
few	TRBV10-3	18	TRBD2	TRBJ2-3	CAISETPMTSGGLDTQYF	TGTGCCATCAGTGAGACTCCAATGACTAGCGGGGGGTTGGATACGCAGTATTTT
once	TRBV20-1	13	.	TRBJ2-2	CSASRAYTGELFF	TGCAGTGCCTCTCGCGCGTACACCGGGGAGCTGTTTTTT
few	TRBV12-3/TRBV12-4	17	TRBD2	TRBJ2-3	CASSPDRLAGGPDTQYF	TGTGCCAGCAGTCCTGACCGACTAGCGGGGGGCCCGGATACGCAGTATTTT
.	TRBV11-2	15	.	TRBJ2-6	CASSFINSGANVLTF	TGTGCCAGCAGCTTTATAAATTCTGGGGCCAACGTCCTGACTTTC
.	TRBV6-6	16	TRBD1	TRBJ2-3	CASSTQQGAGTDTQYF	TGTGCCAGCAGTACCCAACAGGGGGCTGGCACAGATACGCAGTATTTT
.	TRBV5-1	14	TRBD2	TRBJ2-3	CASSWSGGTDTQYF	TGCGCCAGCAGCTGGAGCGGGGGGACAGATACGCAGTATTTT
.	TRBV9	14	.	TRBJ2-7	CASCRGPGAEERYF	TGTGCCAGTTGCCGCGGTCCGGGGGCTGAAGAGCGGTACTTC
.	TRBV14	17	.	TRBJ1-1	CASSQDRVVQGWTEAFF	TGTGCCAGCAGCCAAGATAGAGTAGTACAGGGTTGGACTGAAGCTTTCTTT
once	TRBV7-3	13	.	TRBJ2-2	CASSLQLTGELFF	TGTGCCAGCAGCTTACAACTCACCGGGGAGCTGTTTTTT
.	TRBV12-3/TRBV12-4	11	.	TRBJ2-5	CASSGGWPQYF	TGTGCCAGCAGTGGCGGTTGGCCCCAGTACTTC
few	TRBV5-1	14	.	TRBJ1-2	CASSMAGLNYGYTF	TGCGCCAGCAGCATGGCAGGCCTTAACTATGGCTACACCTTC
.	TRBV7-7	15	.	TRBJ2-1	CASSLSLGSGNEQFF	TGTGCTAGCAGCCTCAGCCTAGGTAGCGGTAATGAGCAGTTCTTC
.	TRBV29-1	13	.	TRBJ2-1	CSVDRTEYNEQFF	TGCAGCGTTGATCGTACAGAATACAATGAGCAGTTCTTC
once	TRBV6-6	13	.	TRBJ1-2	CASSTGGAVGYTF	TGTGCCAGCAGTACAGGAGGGGCTGTCGGCTACACCTTC
.	TRBV20-1	15	.	TRBJ2-1	CSARDRILLGSEQFF	TGCAGTGCTAGAGACCGAATATTACTAGGATCCGAGCAGTTCTTC
few	TRBV27	17	TRBD1	TRBJ2-3	CASSPRTGGAYTDTQYF	TGTGCCAGCAGTCCTCGGACAGGGGGCGCTTACACAGATACGCAGTATTTT
.	TRBV29-1	13	.	TRBJ1-5	CSVLTGLNQPQHF	TGCAGCGTTCTAACAGGCCTAAATCAGCCCCAGCATTTT
once	TRBV2	13	.	TRBJ2-5	CASTLQGSNEQYF	TGTGCCAGCACTCTGCAGGGCTCCAATGAGCAGTACTTC
.	TRBV12-3/TRBV12-4	11	.	TRBJ2-5	CATGGLETQYF	TGTGCCACCGGGGGGCTCGAGACCCAGTACTTC
.	TRBV20-1	12	TRBD2	TRBJ2-7	CSATSGTYEQNF	TGCAGTGCGACTAGCGGGACCTACGAGCAGAACTTC
.	TRBV6-2/TRBV6-3	15	.	TRBJ2-2	CASSREGMDTGELFF	TGTGCCAGCAGTCGCGAGGGGATGGACACCGGGGAGCTGTTTTTT
once	TRBV20-1	14	.	TRBJ2-7	CSASPPGQVHEQYF	TGCAGTGCTAGTCCCCCGGGGCAAGTCCACGAGCAGTACTTC
.	TRBV12-3/TRBV12-4	13	.	TRBJ2-3	CASSLPHTDTQYF	TGTGCCAGCAGCTTACCCCACACAGATACGCAGTATTTT
.	TRBV20-1	15	TRBD1	TRBJ1-5	CSARRQGAGNQPQHF	TGCAGTGCTAGAAGACAGGGGGCTGGCAATCAGCCCCAGCATTTT
.	TRBV29-1	14	.	TRBJ2-7	CSVTTGTRTYEQYF	TGCAGCGTAACGACCGGGACAAGGACCTACGAGCAGTACTTC
.	TRBV7-9	14	.	TRBJ2-7	CASSPDRQGYEQYF	TGTGCCAGCAGTCCGGACCGGCAAGGCTACGAGCAGTACTTC
.	TRBV7-9	13	TRBD1	TRBJ1-2	CASKSLAGGGYTF	TGTGCCAGCAAATCCCTGGCAGGGGGCGGCTACACCTTC
few	TRBV29-1	13	TRBD2	TRBJ2-5	CSVSGTSQETQYF	TGCAGCGTATCCGGGACTAGCCAAGAGACCCAGTACTTC
.	TRBV5-1	15	.	TRBJ2-3	CASNTGAFSTDTQYF	TGCGCCAGTAATACGGGGGCTTTTAGCACAGATACGCAGTATTTT
.	TRBV11-2	15	TRBD2	TRBJ2-1	CASRPGVAGRNEQFF	TGTGCCAGCCGTCCTGGGGTAGCGGGGAGAAATGAGCAGTTCTTC
.	TRBV5-8	17	TRBD1	TRBJ2-2	CASSLNLGTGNTGELFF	TGTGCCAGCAGCTTGAATTTAGGGACAGGGAACACCGGGGAGCTGTTTTTT
few	TRBV29-1	17	TRBD1	TRBJ2-1	CSVVGPFPGQGQDEQFF	TGCAGCGTTGTGGGCCCTTTCCCGGGACAGGGGCAGGATGAGCAGTTCTTC
.	TRBV9	15	TRBD1	TRBJ2-7	CASSVAWDRTYEQYF	TGTGCCAGCAGCGTAGCTTGGGACAGAACCTACGAGCAGTACTTC
.	TRBV10-2	14	.	TRBJ2-5	CASTGGATQETQYF	TGCGCCAGCACCGGCGGGGCCACCCAAGAGACCCAGTACTTC
few	TRBV7-6	15	.	TRBJ2-5	CASSPKTGPQETQYF	TGTGCCAGCAGCCCTAAAACCGGGCCCCAAGAGACCCAGTACTTC
.	TRBV12-3/TRBV12-4	16	TRBD1	TRBJ2-1	CASSSRDSLFYNEQFF	TGTGCCAGCAGTTCGAGGGACAGCCTTTTCTACAATGAGCAGTTCTTC
.	TRBV19	13	.	TRBJ1-2	CASSNEGLEGYTF	TGTGCCAGTAGTAATGAGGGTCTAGAGGGCTACACCTTC
few	TRBV15	14	.	TRBJ2-7	CATSRGGDTYEQYF	TGTGCCACCAGCAGAGGGGGAGATACCTACGAGCAGTACTTC